Shown below are 25 T cell receptor beta chains from a single sample sequenced in a study of sequential checkpoint blockade in melanoma. The sample's treatment: randomized to nivolumab then ipilimumab (arm A) or the reverse (arm B). TCRdb's table, derived via immunoSEQ multiplex PCR, lists solely in-frame clones and lacks some. The top ten clones hold around 10% of a sample with about 6,400 clones, under 25% of them seen once. The starting material was tumor tissue (inferred from file names), obtained from a patient given nivolumab and ipilimumab in sequence. All receptors come from a human donor with melanoma.

This clone is medium-sized (0.01 to 0.1%) by share. The chain is built from TRBV11-3 and TRBJ2-5, with D hard to call. Trimming removed 5 bases at V and 2 bases at J, with 12 bases between. The CDR3 has 14 amino acids. The germline V gene has CDR1 SGHNT and CDR2 YENEEA. CDR3 nucleotides: TGTGCCAGCAGCCCCCTTAGTGAGCAAGAGACCCAGTACTTC. It specifies CASSPLSEQETQYF.

Only a few counts were recorded for this clone. J is TRBJ2-1 and V is TRBV9; 9 bases are shared with TRBD2. This CDR3 is built from 16 residues. Germline lookup yields CDR1 SGDLS and CDR2 YYNGEE. V shed 0 bases, J shed 8 bases, and the junction held 9 bases outside the gene matches. The CDR3 sequence is CASSVEVGGRADEQFF. The CDR3 DNA follows: TGTGCCAGCAGCGTAGAGGTTGGCGGGAGGGCGGATGAGCAGTTCTTC.

V usage is TRBV11-3 and J usage is TRBJ2-7; 7 bases are a match to TRBD2. The V gene end was trimmed by 3 bases and the J gene end by 3 bases; junction bases not matched to a gene: 8. Germline assignment: CDR1 SGHNT and CDR2 YENEEA. CDR3 length: 15 residues. This chain's CDR3 is CASSLGGGPGYEQYF. In DNA form, the CDR3 reads TGTGCCAGCAGCTTGGGGGGAGGGCCGGGCTACGAGCAGTACTTC.

This clone was observed at least ten times. This chain connects TRBV11-3 to TRBJ2-7; no reliable D call. The CDR3 runs 16 residues. With 3 bases removed from V and 2 bases from J, the gap between germline ends came to 17 bases. From germline, CDR1 is SGHNT and CDR2 YENEEA. CDR3 region: CASSFSGGGLTYEQYF. In DNA form, the CDR3 reads TGTGCCAGCAGCTTTTCAGGCGGCGGCCTTACCTACGAGCAGTACTTC.

This clone was counted only a few times. This chain connects TRBV6-8 to TRBJ1-5; no firm D call. Germline values: CDR1 MNHGY, CDR2 SAAAGT. The CDR3 contains 14 residues. V was trimmed by 2 bases and J by 3 bases, leaving 8 bases between them. The CDR3 region is CASSYGRPNQPQHF. The CDR3 region has the DNA TGTGCCAGCAGTTACGGGCGCCCCAATCAGCCCCAGCATTTT.

This chain uses TRBV7-4 with TRBJ2-4; the D gene is possibly TRBD1 (6 bases). V lost 2 bases, J lost 7 bases, and 9 bases lay in between. CDR1 and CDR2 (germline): SGHVT, SQSDAQ. The CDR3 length is 13 residues. The chain's CDR3 is CASSLTQGNIQYF. CDR3 bases: TGTGCCAGCAGCTTAACTCAGGGGAACATTCAGTACTTC.

This clone appeared a few times. The CDR3 spells CASSVAYHPGGYTF. The CDR3 bases are TGTGCCAGCAGCGTAGCTTACCACCCAGGGGGCTACACCTTC. This chain joins TRBV9 and TRBJ1-2; possible D gene TRBD1, 5 bases. CDR3 length: 14 amino acids. Germline V gene data show CDR1 as SGDLS and CDR2 as YYNGEE. Deletions cut 0 bases from V and 8 bases from J, with 14 bases between.

The V and J genes are TRBV19 and TRBJ2-3; D may be TRBD1 (6 bases). The germline V gene has CDR1 LNHDA and CDR2 SQIVND (reference sequence). The V end was cut by 0 bases, the J end by 1 base, with 17 bases between. The CDR3 is 18 amino acids. CDR3 in DNA: TGTGCCAGTAGTATAGATGGACCCGCTAAGGGGGGCACAGATACGCAGTATTTT. This translates into CASSIDGPAKGGTDTQYF.

The genes are TRBV30 and TRBJ2-3, with 8 bases matching TRBD1. Germline assignment: CDR1 GTSNPN and CDR2 SVGIG (reference sequence). CDR3 length: 14 residues. V lost 2 bases to trimming and J lost 4 bases; unmatched junction nucleotides: 5. Here the CDR3 reads CAWSRDRGSDTQYF. CDR3 DNA sequence: TGTGCCTGGAGTCGTGACAGGGGATCAGATACGCAGTATTTT.

The chain uses TRBV9 and TRBJ2-3; no reliable D call. The V gene's germline CDR1 is SGDLS and CDR2 YYNGEE. CDR3 length equals 15 residues. V shed 0 bases and J shed 0 bases, with 8 bases lying between them. CDR3 in amino acids: CASSVGADSTDTQYF. The CDR3 nucleotides are TGTGCCAGCAGCGTAGGGGCGGATAGCACAGATACGCAGTATTTT.

This clone was counted only a few times. J is TRBJ2-7 and V is TRBV11-3, with D maybe TRBD1 (6 bases). Trimming removed 4 bases from V and 3 bases from J, with 16 bases in between. This CDR3 has 15 residues. Germline-derived CDR1 and CDR2 are SGHNT and YENEEA. The CDR3 protein is CASSWVGAGSYEQYF. CDR3 nucleotide sequence: TGTGCCAGCAGCTGGGTGGGGGCAGGGAGCTACGAGCAGTACTTC.

In its sample, this clone was seen many times. This sequence joins TRBV9 and TRBJ2-3; weak D call: TRBD1 (5 bases). The length of the CDR3 is 15 residues. V lost 5 bases and J lost 4, with 17 bases in between. Germline-derived CDR1 and CDR2 are SGDLS and YYNGEE. As DNA, the CDR3 is TGTGCCAGCAGGGACCAGGGTACTCGTGCAGATACGCAGTATTTT. Its protein product is CASRDQGTRADTQYF.

The chain carries TRBV29-1 and TRBJ1-2; 10 nucleotides align to TRBD1. The CDR3 runs 13 residues. Unmatched junction bases numbered 5, after V lost 6 bases and J lost 4 bases. Germline values: CDR1 SQVTM, CDR2 ANQGSEA. CDR3 in amino acids: CSVGTGVGYGYTF. Written as DNA, the CDR3 is TGCAGCGTCGGGACAGGGGTGGGCTATGGCTACACCTTC.

This clone is labeled as medium-sized (0.01 to 0.1%). The chain employs TRBV11-3 and TRBJ1-3; no clear D. Trimming stripped 2 bases from V and 2 bases from J, with 7 bases between. In germline, CDR1 is SGHNT, CDR2 YENEEA. The CDR3 has 14 residues. For the CDR3, the DNA is TGTGCCAGCAGCTTAACGGGGACTGGAAACACCATATATTTT. Its protein is CASSLTGTGNTIYF.

Ten or more counts support this clone. This sequence joins TRBV7-1 and TRBJ2-1; 7 positions agree with TRBD2. TRBV7-1 is filed as an ORF, its function uncertain. There are 14 residues in the CDR3. V gave up 4 bases and J gave up 9 bases; unmatched junction bases: 9. CDR3 sequence (DNA): TGTGCCAGCAGCTTAAACTCCGGACTAGTTGAGCAGTTCTTC. Amino acids: CASSLNSGLVEQFF.

The rearrangement links TRBV19 to TRBJ1-1; no reliable D call. The CDR3 extends over 11 amino acids. V gave up 7 bases and J gave up 4 bases, with 7 bases separating them. CDR1 and CDR2 from the germline V gene are LNHDA and SQIVND (reference sequence). DNA of the CDR3: TGTGCCAGTAATGTGCTCACTGAAGCTTTCTTT. It is translated as CASNVLTEAFF.

This clone appeared a few times. The chain is built from TRBV28 and TRBJ2-2; D is unclear. V dropped 1 base and J dropped 5 bases, with 2 bases sitting between them. This CDR3 contains 12 residues. Germline CDR1 MDHEN, CDR2 SYDVKM. The CDR3 sequence: CASSLLTGELFF. The CDR3 coding sequence is TGTGCCAGCAGTTTATTAACCGGGGAGCTGTTTTTT.

This clone is medium-sized by share. V is TRBV9 and J is TRBJ1-1; D gene unclear. The CDR3 has 14 amino acids. In germline, CDR1 is SGDLS, CDR2 YYNGEE. V was shortened by 4 bases and J by 1 base, with 11 bases between the two germline ends. The CDR3, as DNA: TGTGCCAGCAGCCCCCTCGTGCCGAACACTGAAGCTTTCTTT. This codes for CASSPLVPNTEAFF.

A note on this clone: The junction departs from germline at one end; a sequencing error may be responsible. The rearrangement uses TRBV11-3 and TRBJ2-3, with TRBD1 as a possible D gene (7 bases). The CDR3 extends over 14 amino acids. Germline CDR1 reads SGHNT; CDR2 reads YENEEA. The CDR3 reads CASSPGGPTDTQYF. The CDR3 DNA reads as TGTGCTAGCAGCCCAGGGGGGCCCACAGATACGCAGTATTTT.

V and J are TRBV18 and TRBJ2-3; D may be TRBD1 or TRBD2 (6 bases each). The CDR3 extends over 16 amino acids. Trimming left V 2 bases short and J 2 bases short, with 14 bases between. Germline CDR1 is KGHSH and CDR2 is LQKENI. The chain's CDR3 is CASSPDGGPVTDTQYF. Written as DNA, the CDR3 is TGTGCCAGCTCACCAGATGGGGGGCCCGTCACAGATACGCAGTATTTT.

The chain uses TRBV14 and TRBJ2-1; 9 nucleotides align to TRBD1. The CDR3 is made up of 22 amino acids. V was pared by 0 bases and J by 5 bases, with 23 bases of the junction left unmatched. CDR1 and CDR2 (germline): SGHDN, FVKESK. The CDR3, as DNA: TGTGCCAGCAGCCAAGATCTAATGAGGACAGGGGCGAAGCGCCCATTCAACAATGAGCAGTTCTTC. Translation: CASSQDLMRTGAKRPFNNEQFF.

The V call is TRBV29-1, the J call TRBJ1-5, with TRBD1 as a possible D gene (5 bases). Germline V gene data show CDR1 as SQVTM and CDR2 as ANQGSEA. This CDR3 has 13 residues. The V end lost 6 bases, the J end lost 6 bases, and 15 bases lay between the germline ends. The CDR3 loop is CSVGGGVGQPQHF. The CDR3 region has the DNA TGCAGCGTGGGGGGAGGAGTTGGTCAGCCCCAGCATTTT.

The chain is built from TRBV11-3 and TRBJ1-5, with 7 bases identical to TRBD1. This CDR3 is built from 15 residues. J was trimmed by 4 bases and V by 5 bases; bases with no gene match: 8. CDR1 and CDR2 (germline): SGHNT, YENEEA. This chain's CDR3 is CASSLGGGRNQPQHF. The DNA for the CDR3 is TGTGCCAGCAGCCTAGGAGGGGGCCGTAATCAGCCCCAGCATTTT.

The chain couples TRBV19 to TRBJ2-1; the match to TRBD1 covers 10 bases. Germline V CDR1 and CDR2: LNHDA, SQIVND (reference sequence). This CDR3 region has 14 residues. V lost 8 bases, J lost 3 bases, and 4 bases stayed unmatched. This CDR3 is CASSGTGDYNEQFF. The CDR3 DNA reads as TGTGCCAGTTCCGGGACAGGGGACTACAATGAGCAGTTCTTC.

This clone has only a few counts. The chain combines TRBV28 with TRBJ2-3; tentatively, D is TRBD1 (6 bases). V was cut by 6 bases and J by 13 bases, with 17 bases left in between. Germline values: CDR1 MDHEN, CDR2 SYDVKM. The CDR3 runs to 12 residues. The CDR3 loop is CASSPYPDRKYF. For the CDR3, the DNA is TGTGCCAGCAGCCCTTACCCGGACAGAAAGTATTTT.